What follows is one TCR beta chain and its context. The isolated RNA, all of it, was reverse transcribed, so expressed TCRB transcripts were what got sequenced. TCRdb's table, derived via immunoSEQ multiplex PCR, lists solely in-frame clones and lacks some. The data hold hundreds of thousands of clones, with approximately 30% observed a single time. The record originates from a study of beta chain features in type 1 diabetes. V lost 0 bases and J lost 13, with 16 bases in between. The CDR3 is 14 amino acids. CDR1 and CDR2 (germline): SEHNR, FQNEAQ (reference sequence). The clonotype comes from a man between 18 and 35 years old in good health. The rearrangement links TRBV7-9 to TRBJ2-1, with unresolved D. The sequenced sample was naive CD4+ T cells from blood. The CDR3 DNA reads as TGTGCCAGCAGCTTAGCTTGGCTACCCACTGCACAGTTCTTC. As protein: CASSLAWLPTAQFF. The whole variable domain, remainder taken from reference TRBV7-9 and TRBJ2-1, is DTGVSQNPRHKITKRGQNVTFRCDPISEHNRLYWYRQTLGQGPEFLTYFQNEAQLEKSRLLSDRFSAERPKGSFSTLEIQRTEQGDSAMYLCASSLAWLPTAQFFGPGTRLTVL.